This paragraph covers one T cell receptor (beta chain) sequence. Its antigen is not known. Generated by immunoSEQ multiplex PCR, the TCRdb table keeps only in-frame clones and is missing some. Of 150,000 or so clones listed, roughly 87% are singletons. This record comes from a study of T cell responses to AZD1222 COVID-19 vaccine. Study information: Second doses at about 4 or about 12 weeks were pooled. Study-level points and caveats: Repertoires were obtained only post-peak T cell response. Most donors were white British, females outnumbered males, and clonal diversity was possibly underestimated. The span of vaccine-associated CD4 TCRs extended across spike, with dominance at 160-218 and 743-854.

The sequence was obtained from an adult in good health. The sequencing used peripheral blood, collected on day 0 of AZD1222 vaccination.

CDR3 DNA: TGTGCCAGCAGTGAGGTGCGGGGTAGAGAGCAGTACTTC. Translated: CASSEVRGREQYF. V gene TRBV6-1 combines with J gene TRBJ2-7; maybe TRBD2 (6 bases). Germline loops: CDR1 MNHNS, CDR2 SASEGT. CDR3 length: 13 amino acids. V was pared by 3 bases and J by 7 bases, with 13 bases between.